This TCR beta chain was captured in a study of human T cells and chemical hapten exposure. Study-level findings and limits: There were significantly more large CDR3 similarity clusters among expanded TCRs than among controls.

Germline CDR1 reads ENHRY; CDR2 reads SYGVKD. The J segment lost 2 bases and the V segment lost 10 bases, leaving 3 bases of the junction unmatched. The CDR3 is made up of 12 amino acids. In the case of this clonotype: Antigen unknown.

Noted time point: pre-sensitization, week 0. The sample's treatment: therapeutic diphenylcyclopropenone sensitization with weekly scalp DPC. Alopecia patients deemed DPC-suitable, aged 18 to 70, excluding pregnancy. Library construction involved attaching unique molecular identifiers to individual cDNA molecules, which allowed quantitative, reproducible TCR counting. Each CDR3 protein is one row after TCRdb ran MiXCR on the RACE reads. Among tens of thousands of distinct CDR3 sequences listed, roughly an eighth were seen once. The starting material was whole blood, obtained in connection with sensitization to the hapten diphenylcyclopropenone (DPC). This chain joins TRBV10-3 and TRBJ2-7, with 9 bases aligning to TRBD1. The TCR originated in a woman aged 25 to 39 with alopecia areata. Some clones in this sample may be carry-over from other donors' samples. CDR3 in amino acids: CATGTGTYEQYF. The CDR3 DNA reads TGTGCCACCGGGACAGGGACCTACGAGCAGTACTTC.